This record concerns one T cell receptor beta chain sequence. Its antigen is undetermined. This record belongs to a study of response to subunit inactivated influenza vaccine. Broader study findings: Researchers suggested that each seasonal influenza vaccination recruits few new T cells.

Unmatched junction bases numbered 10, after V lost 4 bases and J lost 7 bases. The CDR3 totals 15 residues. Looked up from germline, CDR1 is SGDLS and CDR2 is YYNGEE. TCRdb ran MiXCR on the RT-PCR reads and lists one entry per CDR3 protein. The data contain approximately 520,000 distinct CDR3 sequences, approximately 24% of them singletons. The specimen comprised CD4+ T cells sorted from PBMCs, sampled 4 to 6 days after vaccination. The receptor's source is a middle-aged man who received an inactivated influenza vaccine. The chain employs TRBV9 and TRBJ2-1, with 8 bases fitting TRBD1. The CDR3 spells CASSPVRTGNNEQFF. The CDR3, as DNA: TGTGCCAGCAGCCCGGTGAGGACAGGGAATAATGAGCAGTTCTTC.